The source of this T cell receptor beta chain is a study of blood T cell repertoires in COVID-19. Study context: From the United States, Italy and Spain came samples of acute and convalescent COVID-19. T cells, B-cell-depleted T cells, or PBMCs supplied cDNA or gDNA.

V dropped 2 bases and J dropped 0; count of bases not matched to a gene: 8. The CDR3 covers 18 residues. As handled by the study authors: By means of reference gene primer amplification, nucleated cell counts were estimated. Generated by immunoSEQ multiplex PCR, the TCRdb table keeps only in-frame clones and is missing some. For V, J and clone size, that table is used; D and trimming come from the DNA. The sample has about 240,000 clones, over 80% seen once. This clone was seen repeatedly, ten times or more. This receptor was taken from an older woman with active or convalescent COVID-19. V is TRBV23-1 and J is TRBJ2-1; 9 nucleotides line up with TRBD2. TRBV23-1 carries the ORF label, with uncertain function. Material for sequencing was peripheral blood. The CDR3 DNA reads TGCGCCAGCAGTCAACCCGACAGTAGCGGGAGCTCCTACAATGAGCAGTTCTTC. It is translated as CASSQPDSSGSSYNEQFF.